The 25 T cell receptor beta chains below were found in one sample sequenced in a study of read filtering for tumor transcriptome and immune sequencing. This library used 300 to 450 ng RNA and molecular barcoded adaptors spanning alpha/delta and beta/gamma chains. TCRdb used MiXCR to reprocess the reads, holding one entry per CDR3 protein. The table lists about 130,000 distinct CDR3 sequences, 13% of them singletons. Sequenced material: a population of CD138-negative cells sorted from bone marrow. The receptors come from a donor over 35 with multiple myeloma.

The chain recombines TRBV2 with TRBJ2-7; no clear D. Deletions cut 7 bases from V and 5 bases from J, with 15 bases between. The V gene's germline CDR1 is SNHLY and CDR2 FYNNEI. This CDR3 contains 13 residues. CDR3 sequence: CASKEPLDHEQYF. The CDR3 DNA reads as TGTGCCAGCAAGGAGCCCCTCGACCACGAGCAGTACTTC.

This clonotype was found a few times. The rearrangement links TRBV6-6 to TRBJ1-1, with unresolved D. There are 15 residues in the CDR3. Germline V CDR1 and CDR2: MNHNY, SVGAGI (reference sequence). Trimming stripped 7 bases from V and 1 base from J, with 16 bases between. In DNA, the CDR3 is TGTGCCAGCAATGGTAGGGCCTCGGAGAACACTGAAGCTTTCTTT. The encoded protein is CASNGRASENTEAFF.

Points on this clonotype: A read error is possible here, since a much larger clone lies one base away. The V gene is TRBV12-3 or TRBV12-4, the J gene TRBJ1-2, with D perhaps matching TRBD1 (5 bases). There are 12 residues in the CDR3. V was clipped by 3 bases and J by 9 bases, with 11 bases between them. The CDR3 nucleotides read TGTGCCAGCAGTTTCGGCGGGGCCAGCTACACCTTC. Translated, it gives CASSFGGASYTF.

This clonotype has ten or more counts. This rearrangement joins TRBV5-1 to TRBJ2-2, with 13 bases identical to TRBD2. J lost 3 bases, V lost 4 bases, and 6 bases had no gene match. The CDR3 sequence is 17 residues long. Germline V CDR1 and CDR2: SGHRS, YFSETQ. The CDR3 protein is CASSAGLAGRYTGELFF. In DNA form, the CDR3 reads TGCGCCAGCAGCGCGGGACTAGCGGGGCGTTACACCGGGGAGCTGTTTTTT.

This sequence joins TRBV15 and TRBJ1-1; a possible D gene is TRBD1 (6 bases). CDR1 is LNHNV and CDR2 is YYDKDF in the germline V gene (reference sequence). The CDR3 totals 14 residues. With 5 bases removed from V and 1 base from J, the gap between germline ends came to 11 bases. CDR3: CATSRGPANTEAFF. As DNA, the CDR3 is TGTGCCACCAGCCGGGGGCCGGCGAACACTGAAGCTTTCTTT.

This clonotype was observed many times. CDR3 region: CASSQVGAGRNTEAFF. The CDR3 nucleotides read TGCGCCAGCAGCCAAGTTGGTGCAGGGAGGAACACTGAAGCTTTCTTT. The V gene is TRBV4-1, the J gene TRBJ1-1; weak D call: TRBD1 (5 bases). Germline V gene sequence: CDR1 MGHRA, CDR2 YSYEKL. This CDR3 spans 16 amino acids. Trimming removed 1 base from V and 1 base from J, with 13 bases in between.

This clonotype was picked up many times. The CDR3 DNA sequence: TGCAGTGCTAGAGGCTCCTCCGACGGGCTAGGAAACATTCAGTACTTC. It encodes CSARGSSDGLGNIQYF. The V gene is TRBV20-1, the J gene TRBJ2-4; D gene uncertain. The CDR3 is 16 residues long. CDR1 and CDR2 from the germline V gene are DFQATT and SNEGSKA (reference sequence). V was shortened by 1 base and J by 6 bases, with 19 bases between the two germline ends.

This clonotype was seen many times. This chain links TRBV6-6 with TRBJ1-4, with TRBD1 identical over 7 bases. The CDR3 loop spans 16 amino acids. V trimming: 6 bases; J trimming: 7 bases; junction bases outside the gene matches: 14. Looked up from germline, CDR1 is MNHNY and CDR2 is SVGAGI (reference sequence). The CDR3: CASSRPQGLQTEKLFF. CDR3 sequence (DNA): TGTGCCAGCAGCCGCCCACAGGGGCTGCAAACTGAAAAACTGTTTTTT.

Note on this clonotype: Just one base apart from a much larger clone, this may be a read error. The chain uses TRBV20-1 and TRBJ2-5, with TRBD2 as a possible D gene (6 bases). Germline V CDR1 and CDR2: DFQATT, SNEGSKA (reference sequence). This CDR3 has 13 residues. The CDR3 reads CSAPQGGQETRYF. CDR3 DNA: TGCAGTGCTCCTCAGGGAGGTCAAGAGACCCGGTACTTC.

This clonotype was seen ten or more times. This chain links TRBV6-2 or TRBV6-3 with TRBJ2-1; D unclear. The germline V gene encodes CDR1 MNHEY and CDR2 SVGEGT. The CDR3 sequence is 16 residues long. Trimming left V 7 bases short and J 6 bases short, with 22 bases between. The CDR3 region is CASNSRGVRVGNEQFF. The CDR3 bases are TGTGCCAGCAACTCTAGAGGTGTTCGGGTTGGCAATGAGCAGTTCTTC.

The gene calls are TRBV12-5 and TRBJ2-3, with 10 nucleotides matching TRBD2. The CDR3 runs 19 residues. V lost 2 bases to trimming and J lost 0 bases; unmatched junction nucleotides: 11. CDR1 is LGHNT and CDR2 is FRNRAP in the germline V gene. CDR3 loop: CASGLILAGLPSSTDTQYF. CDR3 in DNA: TGTGCTAGTGGTTTGATACTAGCGGGGTTACCTTCTAGCACAGATACGCAGTATTTT.

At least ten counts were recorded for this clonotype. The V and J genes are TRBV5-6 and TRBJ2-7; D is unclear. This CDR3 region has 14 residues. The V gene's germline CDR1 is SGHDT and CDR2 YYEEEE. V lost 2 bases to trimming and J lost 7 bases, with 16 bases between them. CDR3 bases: TGTGCCAGCAGCTTTATGGCCCTGGGTGAAGAGCAGTACTTC. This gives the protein CASSFMALGEEQYF. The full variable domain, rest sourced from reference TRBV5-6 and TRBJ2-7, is DAGVTQSPTHLIKTRGQQVTLRCSPKSGHDTVSWYQQALGQGPQFIFQYYEEEERQRGNFPDRFSGHQFPNYSSELNVNALLLGDSALYLCASSFMALGEEQYFGPGTRLTVT.

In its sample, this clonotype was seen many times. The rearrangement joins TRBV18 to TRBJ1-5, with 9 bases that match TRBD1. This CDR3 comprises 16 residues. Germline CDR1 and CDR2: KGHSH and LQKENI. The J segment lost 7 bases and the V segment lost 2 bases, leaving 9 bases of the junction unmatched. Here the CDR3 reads CASSPGMGQGAQPQHF. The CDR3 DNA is TGTGCCAGCTCACCAGGGATGGGACAGGGAGCGCAGCCCCAGCATTTT.

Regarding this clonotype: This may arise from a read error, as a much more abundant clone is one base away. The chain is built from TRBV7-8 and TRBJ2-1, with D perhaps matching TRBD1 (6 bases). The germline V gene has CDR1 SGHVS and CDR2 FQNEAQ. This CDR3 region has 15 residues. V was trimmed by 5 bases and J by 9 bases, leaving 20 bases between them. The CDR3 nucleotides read TGTGCCAGCAGCCACGGCCAGGACAGAAACACTGAGCAGTTCTTC. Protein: CASSHGQDRNTEQFF.

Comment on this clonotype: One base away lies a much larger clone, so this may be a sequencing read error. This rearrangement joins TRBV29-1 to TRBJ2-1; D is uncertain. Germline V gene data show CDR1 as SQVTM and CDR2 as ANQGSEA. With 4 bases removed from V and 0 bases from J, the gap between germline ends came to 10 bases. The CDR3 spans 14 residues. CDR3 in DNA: TGCAGCGTTGGTGGTGGGTGCTCCTACAATGAGCAGTTCTTC. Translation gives CSVGGGCSYNEQFF.

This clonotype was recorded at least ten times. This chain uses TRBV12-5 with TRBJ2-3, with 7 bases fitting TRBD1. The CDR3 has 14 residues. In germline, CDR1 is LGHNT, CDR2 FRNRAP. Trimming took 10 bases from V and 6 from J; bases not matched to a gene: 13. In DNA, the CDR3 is TGTGCTACAGCCCCCGGACAGGTAACGGATACGCAGTATTTT. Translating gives CATAPGQVTDTQYF.

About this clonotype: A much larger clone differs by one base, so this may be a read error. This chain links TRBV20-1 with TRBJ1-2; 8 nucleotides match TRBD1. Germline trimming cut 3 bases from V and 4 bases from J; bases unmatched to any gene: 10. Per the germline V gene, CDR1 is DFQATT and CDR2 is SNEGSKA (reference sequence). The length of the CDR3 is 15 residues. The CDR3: CSARVTGDRSYGYTF. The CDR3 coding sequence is TGCAGTGCTAGGGTGACAGGGGATAGAAGCTATGGCTACACCTTC.

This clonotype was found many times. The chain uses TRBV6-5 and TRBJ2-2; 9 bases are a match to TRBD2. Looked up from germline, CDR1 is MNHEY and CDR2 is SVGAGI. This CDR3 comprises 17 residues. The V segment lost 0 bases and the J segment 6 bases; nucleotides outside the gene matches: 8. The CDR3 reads CASSYSISGTSPGELFF. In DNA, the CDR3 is TGTGCCAGCAGTTACTCGATTTCCGGGACTAGCCCCGGGGAGCTGTTTTTT.

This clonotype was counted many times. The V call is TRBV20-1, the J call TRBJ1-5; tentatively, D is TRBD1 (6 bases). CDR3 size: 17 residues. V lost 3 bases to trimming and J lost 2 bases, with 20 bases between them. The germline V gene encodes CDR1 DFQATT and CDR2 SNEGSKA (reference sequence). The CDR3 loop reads CSASQPQGLRGNQPQHF. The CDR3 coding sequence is TGCAGTGCTAGTCAGCCCCAGGGGCTTAGGGGCAATCAGCCCCAGCATTTT.

For the CDR3, the DNA is TGTGCCAGCAGTAACGACAGGGTCGAGCAGTACTTC. It yields the protein CASSNDRVEQYF. V usage is TRBV2 and J usage is TRBJ2-7; 7 bases fit TRBD1. Unmatched junction bases numbered 4, after V lost 5 bases and J lost 6 bases. The length of the CDR3 is 12 residues. Germline CDR1 reads SNHLY; CDR2 reads FYNNEI.

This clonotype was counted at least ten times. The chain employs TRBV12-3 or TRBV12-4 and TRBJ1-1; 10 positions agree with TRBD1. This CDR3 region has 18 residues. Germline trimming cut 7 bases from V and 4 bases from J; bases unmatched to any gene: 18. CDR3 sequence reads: CASTDAFFPGQGTTEAFF. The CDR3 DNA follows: TGTGCCAGCACCGACGCGTTCTTCCCGGGACAGGGGACCACTGAAGCTTTCTTT.

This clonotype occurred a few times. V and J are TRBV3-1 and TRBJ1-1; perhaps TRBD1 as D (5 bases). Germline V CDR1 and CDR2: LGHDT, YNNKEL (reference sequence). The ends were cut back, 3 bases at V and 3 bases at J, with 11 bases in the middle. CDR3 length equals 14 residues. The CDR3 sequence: CASSQGLWDTEAFF. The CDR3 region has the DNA TGTGCCAGCAGCCAGGGGCTTTGGGACACTGAAGCTTTCTTT.

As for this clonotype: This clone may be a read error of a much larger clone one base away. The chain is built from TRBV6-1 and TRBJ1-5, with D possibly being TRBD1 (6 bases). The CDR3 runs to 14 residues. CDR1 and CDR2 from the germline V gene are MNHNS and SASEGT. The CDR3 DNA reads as TGTGCCAGCAATGAACAGGGTTTTAATCAGCCCCAGCATTTT. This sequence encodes CASNEQGFNQPQHF.

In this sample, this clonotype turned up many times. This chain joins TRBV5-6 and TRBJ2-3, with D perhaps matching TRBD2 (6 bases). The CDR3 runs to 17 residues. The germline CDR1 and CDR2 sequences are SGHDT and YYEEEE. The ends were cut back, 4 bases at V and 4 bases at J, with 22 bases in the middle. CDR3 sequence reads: CASSPVLGGTSADTQYF. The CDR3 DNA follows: TGTGCCAGCAGCCCAGTTTTGGGCGGGACCTCCGCAGATACGCAGTATTTT.

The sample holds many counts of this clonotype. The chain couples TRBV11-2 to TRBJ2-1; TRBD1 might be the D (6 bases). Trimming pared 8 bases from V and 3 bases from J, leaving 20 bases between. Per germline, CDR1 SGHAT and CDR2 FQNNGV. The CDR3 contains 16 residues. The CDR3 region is CASGQHGGLYYNEQFF. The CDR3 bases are TGTGCCAGCGGACAGCACGGAGGACTCTACTACAATGAGCAGTTCTTC. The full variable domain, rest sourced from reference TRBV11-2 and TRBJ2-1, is EAGVAQSPRYKIIEKRQSVAFWCNPISGHATLYWYQQILGQGPKLLIQFQNNGVVDDSQLPKDRFSAERLKGVDSTLKIQPAKLEDSAVYLCASGQHGGLYYNEQFFGPGTRLTVL.